The present TCR beta chain was sequenced within a study of cytomegalovirus exposure and HLA in healthy donors (dated by TCRdb to about 2017). About the study as a whole: An earlier analysis of some 600 of the donors reported 276 Gb of sequence data and around 100 million unique TCR beta sequences obtained from approximately 180 million T cells. Approximately 330 gigabases of sequencing data and around 88 million unique TCR sequences made up an early release that covered approximately 650 HLA-typed donors. Among the roughly 390 genotyped donors, around 79% belonged to the genetic ancestry cluster associated with self-reported Caucasian donors. The study aimed to test whether signatures of past pathogen exposure could be identified by cataloging public T cell receptors. The T cell repertoires of around 730 subjects were profiled by immunosequencing and related to cytomegalovirus serostatus. Along with the approximately 700-subject first cohort, a separate validation cohort of roughly 110 different subjects was used. To predict cytomegalovirus infection status, the study brought together high-throughput TCR immunosequencing, statistical association of individual TCRs with disease status, and machine learning. A later analysis re-analyzed previously published TCR beta repertoires from roughly 600 donors and added high-resolution HLA genotyping to study TCR occurrence patterns. The later analysis used no new phenotypic data to find candidate immune exposures, relying instead on TCR beta sequences and their occurrence across donors. In an earlier analysis of a few hundred of the donors, high-throughput TCR beta sequencing was used to judge whether each TCR beta V gene segment behaved as functional or pseudogenic. Donor age, sex, ethnicity and CMV serostatus were compiled together with the repertoire data. A later genetic analysis took genome-wide SNP genotypes for about 65% of the 666 donors and used that subset as a discovery cohort. Every repertoire in the discovery cohort had been generated on one and the same sequencing platform. Class I and class II HLA loci were covered by the typing at four-digit resolution. The number of typed donors differed by locus: roughly 620-630 for A, B, C, DRB1 and DQB1; some 500 for DQA1; around 610 for DPA1; and roughly 450 for DPB1. Because of strong linkage in the cohort, roughly five DR-DQ haplotypes were treated as single units for association and clustering. Across 300 to 500 genotyped donors of the cohort, an average of roughly 230,000 unique TCR beta nucleotide sequences per donor were sequenced, and roughly a sixth of those sequences were non-productive. What the study reported, not specific to this receptor: Compared with equally common non-associated chains, HLA-associated TCR beta chains in a later analysis were more clonally expanded and had lower generation probabilities. While some public TCRs were present in many individuals, most TCR sequences turned up only very rarely across donors. In vitro tests confirmed that three of the cytomegalovirus-associated TCR beta chains recognize cytomegalovirus antigens. Because HLA typing was missing for some donors at each locus, association tests included only the typed subset. In a later analysis, several top co-occurrence clusters were reported to appear linked to parvovirus B19, influenza, CMV and Epstein-Barr virus. Strong co-occurrence of HLA alleles, especially DR and DQ, made assigning TCR associations to individual alleles difficult. In a later analysis, TCR association rates were found to vary across HLA loci, with the most associated TCRs seen for DRB1 alleles and the fewest for HLA-C alleles. A later genetic analysis associated a missense DCLRE1C variant with V-gene and J-gene trimming of TCR beta chains, and an independent cohort replicated the association. A later genetic analysis reported fewer N-insertions in productive TCRs among donors in an Asian-associated ancestry cluster than the roughly 620-donor mean. A further reported finding was that TCR beta sequences accurately predicted the HLA-A and HLA-B alleles for most subjects in the first cohort. Linkage disequilibrium might explain the correlated functional status among segregating V segments, but an unknown experimental factor could not be ruled out. In a later analysis, around 15,000 TCR beta sequences were associated with specific HLA alleles at a false discovery rate of 0.05. A cluster of highly shared sequence variants was judged likely to be a technical artifact of the sequencing pipeline. The cohort was sequenced for TCR beta chains only, and without alpha or paired-chain data the features that could be detected were limited. In a later analysis, most CMV-associated TCR beta chains were found to appear HLA-restricted, with HLA associations seemingly driven largely by CMV exposure. Sequencing depth was assumed to be roughly uniform across donors in the presence/absence analyses, though that assumption may not hold. For the cohort, immune exposure information was limited to CMV serostatus. It was suggested by the authors that the approach could potentially be generalized to other disease states and immunological phenotypes. Cytomegalovirus status was reported to be diagnosed by the classifier with high specificity and sensitivity in both the original and validation cohorts. Because counts were too low, about 18 rarely observed V segments, including chromosome 9 orphons, were excluded from the earlier analysis of 587 of the donors. Some IMGT-functional V segments, including TRBV6-2 and TRBV6-3, could not be distinguished by the 87-base-pair reads and were therefore excluded. The study gave a list of some 150 TCR beta chains associated with cytomegalovirus. In an earlier analysis of 587 of the donors, most TCR beta V segments appeared in productive rearrangements about 87% or about 30% of the time, broadly matching IMGT annotations.

In total, fewer than 750 healthy bone marrow donors made up the cohort. At the time of sampling, all cohort members were nominally healthy, though unrecorded immune exposures were likely present. The donor was CMV seropositive and belonged to the group of 250 to 300 seropositive cohort members. Each donor provided a peripheral blood sample, and peripheral blood mononuclear cells were used for TCR beta sequencing. Genomic DNA was extracted from the blood cell samples with the Qiagen DNeasy Blood Extraction Kit. To prepare the library, the immunoSEQ multiplex PCR assay was applied. For the multiplex PCR, a mixture combining 60 forward primers for TCR Vbeta segments and 13 reverse primers for TCR Jbeta segments was used. Amplification of the CDR3 region of rearranged TCR beta genes was performed with a multiplex PCR assay on genomic DNA. Amplified TCR beta libraries were sequenced as 87-base-pair reads on the Illumina HiSeq System. The source study handled its data this way. Across the 666 repertoires, a later analysis counted 78 million or so unique TCR beta chains, 9.5 million to 12 million of which were shared by at least two donors. A nearest-neighbor algorithm error-corrected the raw reads and collapsed the reads into unique sequences, merging closely related sequences to remove PCR and sequencing errors. V, D and J gene segments were assigned by aligning CDR3 sequences to IMGT reference sequences. For a sequence to be retained, a match of at least six nucleotides was required to both a V gene segment and a J gene segment. Rearrangements were classified as productive when the CDR3 lacked stop codons and remained in frame with V and J, and all other rearrangements were classified as non-productive. CDR3 was defined according to IMGT convention as the region running from the second conserved V-encoded cysteine to the conserved J-encoded phenylalanine. In an earlier analysis of approximately 500 of the donors, sequences lacking an unambiguous match to a single V gene segment were excluded. An earlier analysis of 500 to 700 of the donors classified V segments as functional when productive rearrangements were above 56.7% and as segregating when the standard deviation between donors was above 5%. To diagnose cytomegalovirus status from the catalog of TCR beta chain sequences, a statistical classification framework was built. In a later analysis, V and J genes were assigned by comparing TCR nucleotide sequences against IMGT/GENE-DB human TR gene sequences. In a later analysis, CDR3 sequences and most-parsimonious VDJ recombination scenarios were assigned using the TCRdist pipeline. In a later analysis, every TCR beta chain was defined by the combination of its CDR3 amino acid sequence and its V-gene family, and reads without a unique V-gene family were dropped. As a way to deal with suspected cross-contamination and a sequencing artifact, a later analysis dropped more than 500 nucleotide sequences that were highly shared and had low generation probability. A later analysis calculated a clonal expansion index for each public chain from normalized within-repertoire ranks of inferred template counts. Generation probabilities in a later analysis came from a VDJ recombination model fitted to out-of-frame rearrangements, and those results were checked against IGoR. In a later analysis, TCR-TCR, TCR-HLA and TCR-CMV co-occurrence was scored with hypergeometric tests, and a repertoire-size bias correction was applied to TCR pairs. A later analysis estimated false discovery rates by permuting HLA or CMV assignments 20 times. In a later analysis, co-occurring TCRs were grouped using DBSCAN, with TCRdist sequence similarity added in when clustering inside HLA-allele-positive subsets. Repertoires with fewer than 30,000 or more than 120,000 public chains, plus five repertoires with anomalous nucleotide sharing, were excluded from co-occurrence clustering. Entries here come from immuneACCESS through TCRdb and include only in-frame sequences with V and J called. Some clones fail to appear in such tables; in the studies checked, an unresolved V gene covers under half of the shortfall, and the cause of the remainder is unknown. V and J calls and clone size follow that table, whereas D and trimming were derived from the DNA. This sample lists about 140,000 clones; 82% were detected once. About 1.5% of the sample rests with the top ten.

There are 13 amino acids in the CDR3, from cysteine to phenylalanine inclusive. The only DNA kept is the CDR3, 39 bases in frame from the first base. Based on the germline V gene, the CDR1 and CDR2 sequences are SGHTA and FQGTGA. V gives up 5 bases and J gives up 1 base, and the segment between their germline ends measures 7 bases. This clone was detected once. Its antigen is still unknown. No much larger clonotype is one base removed from it; base qualities were not supplied. The chain is made from TRBV7-3 and TRBJ2-3; the D gene is unclear. The sample comprised PBMCs. The receptor was derived from a man aged 25-40 years in good health and CMV-seropositive. CDR3 loop: CASSPPGTDTQYF. In nucleotide form, the sequence is TGTGCCAGCAGCCCCCCGGGCACAGATACGCAGTATTTT.